This passage covers 24 T cell receptor beta chains from one sample sequenced in a study of blood T cell repertoires in COVID-19. Only in-frame clones appear in the TCRdb table, and some are missing; sequencing was by immunoSEQ multiplex PCR. The sample records about 270,000 clones, 75% to 90% being singletons. Sample: peripheral blood. The receptors were sampled from a man aged 45-65 years with acute or convalescent COVID-19.

The chain carries TRBV3-1 (or the pseudogene TRBV3-2) and TRBJ2-7; TRBD1 aligns across 7 bases. The CDR3 has 15 residues. Germline V gene data show CDR1 as LGHDT and CDR2 as YNNKEL (reference sequence). V shed 6 bases, J shed 6 bases, and the junction held 14 bases outside the gene matches. CDR3 protein: CASSRDRAGGSEQYF. The CDR3 DNA follows: TGTGCCAGCAGTCGCGACAGGGCAGGAGGAAGCGAGCAGTACTTC.

This clone was counted once. The genes are TRBV5-5 and TRBJ2-4, with 9 bases aligning to TRBD1. Germline V CDR1 and CDR2: SGHKS, YYEKEE (reference sequence). The J segment lost 0 bases and the V segment lost 7 bases, leaving 11 bases of the junction unmatched. The CDR3 extends over 17 amino acids. The CDR3 nucleotides read TGTGCCAGCGGAGGACAGGGGAATCTACTAGCCAAAAACATTCAGTACTTC. Translated, it gives CASGGQGNLLAKNIQYF.

The table lists this clone with a count of one. The chain links TRBV12-2 to TRBJ2-3; the table's D gene call, TRBD2, was not cross checked with the DNA. TRBV12-2 is a known pseudogene. CDR3 length: 16 amino acids. CDR3 sequence: CASRLKSVCSTDTQYF. The CDR3 bases are TGTGCAAGTCGCTTAAAATCGGTCTGTAGCACAGATACGCAGTATTTT.

This chain links TRBV6-2 or TRBV6-3 with TRBJ1-2, with D perhaps matching TRBD1 (6 bases). CDR1 MNHEY and CDR2 SVGEGT come from the germline V gene. The CDR3 contains 14 residues. Between the trimmed V and J ends, which lost 0 bases and 4 bases, there was a span of 9 bases. CDR3 coding DNA: TGTGCCAGCAGTTACTCGGGGGCACCCTATGGCTACACCTTC. Its translation: CASSYSGAPYGYTF.

The genes are TRBV2 and TRBJ2-7; possibly TRBD2 for D (5 bases). The germline gives CDR1 SNHLY, CDR2 FYNNEI. V lost 5 bases and J 1 base, leaving 15 bases between the germline ends. The CDR3 has 15 residues. CDR3 sequence (DNA): TGTGCCAGCAGTACAGACGGAGGAACTTCCTACGAGCAGTACTTC. It translates to CASSTDGGTSYEQYF.

V gene TRBV28 combines with J gene TRBJ1-2, with a tentative D call TRBD1 (5 bases). Germline-derived CDR1 and CDR2 are MDHEN and SYDVKM. The CDR3 spans 16 residues. Trimming shortened V by 6 bases and J by 1 base, and 18 bases separated the two germline ends. CDR3: CASSTFGGGSNYGYTF. The CDR3 region has the DNA TGTGCCAGCAGCACCTTTGGGGGAGGGAGTAACTATGGCTACACCTTC.

The chain has TRBV6-4 and TRBJ1-3, with 12 bases that match TRBD1. The length of the CDR3 is 17 residues. The ends lost 3 bases at V and 4 bases at J; junction bases unmatched: 7. Germline V gene data show CDR1 as MRHNA and CDR2 as SNTAGT. The CDR3 DNA is TGTGCCAGCAGTGAGGGACAGGGGGCGCCGTCAGGAAACACCATATATTTT. This gives the protein CASSEGQGAPSGNTIYF.

The rearrangement uses TRBV5-1 and TRBJ1-1; 7 bases are shared with TRBD1. This CDR3 is 14 amino acids long. In germline, CDR1 is SGHRS, CDR2 YFSETQ. V shed 6 bases and J 3 bases; nucleotides not matched to a gene: 8. CDR3 region: CASTQGGGYTEAFF. CDR3 in DNA: TGCGCCAGCACCCAGGGGGGTGGGTACACTGAAGCTTTCTTT.

The chain has TRBV3-1 (or the pseudogene TRBV3-2) and TRBJ1-1; TRBD1 aligns across 9 bases. The V and J ends lost 4 bases and 1 base, in that order; junction bases with no gene match: 4. Germline CDR1 and CDR2: LGHDT and YNNKEL (reference sequence). CDR3 size: 15 residues. CDR3 in DNA: TGTGCCAGCAGCCCAACGGGACAGGGGAACACTGAAGCTTTCTTT. This gives the protein CASSPTGQGNTEAFF.

The chain uses TRBV7-2 and TRBJ2-5; D is undetermined. Germline V gene lookup returns CDR1 SGHTA and CDR2 FQGNSA. V shed 5 bases and J shed 2 bases, with 12 bases lying between them. This CDR3 spans 14 amino acids. The CDR3 sequence is CASSRYSRQETQYF. CDR3 sequence (DNA): TGTGCCAGCAGCCGGTACAGTCGTCAAGAGACCCAGTACTTC. Together with reference TRBV7-2 and TRBJ2-5, the CDR3 gives the full variable domain: GAGVSQSPSNKVTEKGKDVELRCDPISGHTALYWYRQSLGQGLEFLIYFQGNSAPDKSGLPSDRFSAERTGGSVSTLTIQRTQQEDSAVYLCASSRYSRQETQYFGPGTRLLVL.

This sequence joins TRBV12-3 or TRBV12-4 and TRBJ2-2; D remains unclear. The CDR3 has 13 residues. V lost 7 bases, J lost 2 bases, and 8 bases lay in between. CDR3 nucleotide sequence: TGTGCCAGCACTCAGGAAAACACCGGGGAGCTGTTTTTT. It encodes CASTQENTGELFF.

This clone has at least ten counts. This chain connects TRBV19 to TRBJ1-2; weak D call: TRBD1 (5 bases). Germline V gene lookup returns CDR1 LNHDA and CDR2 SQIVND (reference sequence). V shed 6 bases and J shed 2 bases, with 19 bases lying between them. This CDR3 comprises 16 residues. For the CDR3, the DNA is TGTGCCAGTAGGATGGCAGGGACGGGACTCAACTATGGCTACACCTTC. It yields the protein CASRMAGTGLNYGYTF.

V usage is TRBV5-8 and J usage is TRBJ1-5; 7 bases are shared with TRBD1. The CDR3 spans 14 residues. The trim removed 2 bases at V and 5 bases at J, leaving 4 bases unmatched. Germline lookup yields CDR1 SGHTS and CDR2 YDEGEE. This CDR3 is CASSLGGQDQPQHF. In nucleotides, the CDR3 is TGTGCCAGCAGCTTAGGTGGACAGGATCAGCCCCAGCATTTT. Complete variable domain (other parts from reference TRBV5-8 and TRBJ1-5): EAGVTQSPTHLIKTRGQQATLRCSPISGHTSVYWYQQALGLGLQFLLWYDEGEERNRGNFPPRFSGRQFPNYSSELNVNALELEDSALYLCASSLGGQDQPQHFGDGTRLSIL.

V and J are TRBV6-1 and TRBJ1-3; tentatively, D is TRBD1 (5 bases). Trimming shortened V by 4 bases and J by 0 bases, and 16 bases separated the two germline ends. CDR1 and CDR2 (germline): MNHNS, SASEGT. The CDR3 is made up of 17 amino acids. The CDR3 DNA follows: TGTGCCAGCAGTGTAAGGGGCCCCAATTCCTCTGGAAACACCATATATTTT. It encodes CASSVRGPNSSGNTIYF.

The chain couples TRBV27 to TRBJ1-2, with D uncertain. V lost 6 bases and J 1 base, leaving 12 bases between the germline ends. The germline V gene encodes CDR1 MNHEY and CDR2 SMNVEV (reference sequence). CDR3 size: 14 residues. CDR3: CASSRQAFNYGYTF. CDR3 in DNA: TGTGCCAGCAGCCGGCAAGCGTTTAACTATGGCTACACCTTC.

The V call is TRBV5-1, the J call TRBJ2-5, with 7 bases that match TRBD2. The CDR3 runs to 15 residues. CDR1 and CDR2 from the germline V gene are SGHRS and YFSETQ. V dropped 2 bases and J dropped 0; count of bases not matched to a gene: 4. The CDR3: CASSFGGYNQETQYF. In nucleotides, the CDR3 is TGCGCCAGCAGCTTCGGGGGGTATAACCAAGAGACCCAGTACTTC. The full variable domain, in which reference TRBV5-1 and TRBJ2-5 provide the parts outside the CDR3, is KAGVTQTPRYLIKTRGQQVTLSCSPISGHRSVSWYQQTPGQGLQFLFEYFSETQRNKGNFPGRFSGRQFSNSRSEMNVSTLELGDSALYLCASSFGGYNQETQYFGPGTRLLVL.

The genes are TRBV7-2 and TRBJ2-2, with D possibly being TRBD1 (6 bases). This CDR3 spans 13 amino acids. The V gene's germline CDR1 is SGHTA and CDR2 FQGNSA. V was shortened by 3 bases and J by 6 bases, with 8 bases between the two germline ends. The DNA for the CDR3 is TGTGCCAGCAGCTTCAGGGGAGCCGGGGAGCTGTTTTTT. Translation: CASSFRGAGELFF.

The chain uses TRBV5-1 and TRBJ2-2; 12 nucleotides line up with TRBD1. V shed 4 bases, J shed 6 bases, and the junction held 7 bases outside the gene matches. Germline CDR1 reads SGHRS; CDR2 reads YFSETQ. The length of the CDR3 is 16 residues. In nucleotides, the CDR3 is TGCGCCAGCAGCCCACCGGGACAGGGGGCCGCCGGGGAGCTGTTTTTT. It translates to CASSPPGQGAAGELFF. The full variable domain, completed using reference TRBV5-1 and TRBJ2-2, is KAGVTQTPRYLIKTRGQQVTLSCSPISGHRSVSWYQQTPGQGLQFLFEYFSETQRNKGNFPGRFSGRQFSNSRSEMNVSTLELGDSALYLCASSPPGQGAAGELFFGEGSRLTVL.

This chain joins TRBV5-1 and TRBJ1-5, with no clear D. The CDR3 consists of 14 residues. Germline V gene data show CDR1 as SGHRS and CDR2 as YFSETQ. Trimming pared 4 bases from V and 3 bases from J, leaving 11 bases between. The CDR3 loop is CASSPETLNQPQHF. CDR3 coding DNA: TGCGCCAGCAGCCCAGAGACACTCAATCAGCCCCAGCATTTT.

This chain links TRBV19 with TRBJ2-7, with unresolved D. This CDR3 is 11 amino acids long. V was trimmed by 5 bases and J by 2 bases, leaving 4 bases between them. Germline lookup yields CDR1 LNHDA and CDR2 SQIVND (reference sequence). This CDR3 is CASSGPYEQYF. CDR3 DNA sequence: TGTGCCAGTAGTGGGCCCTACGAGCAGTACTTC.

J is TRBJ1-2 and V is TRBV18; 7 bases map to TRBD1. J lost 0 bases, V lost 3 bases, and 7 bases had no gene match. This CDR3 region has 16 residues. Germline V gene lookup returns CDR1 KGHSH and CDR2 LQKENI. The CDR3 nucleotides read TGTGCCAGCTCACCTGGACAGGCCCGAGCTAACTATGGCTACACCTTC. Amino acids: CASSPGQARANYGYTF. The full variable domain, its missing parts supplied by reference TRBV18 and TRBJ1-2, is NAGVMQNPRHLVRRRGQEARLRCSPMKGHSHVYWYRQLPEEGLKFMVYLQKENIIDESGMPKERFSAEFPKEGPSILRIQQVVRGDSAAYFCASSPGQARANYGYTFGSGTRLTVV.

The CDR3 DNA is TGCGCCAGCAACCCTGCAGGGAATTATCAGCCCCAGCATTTT. Its protein is CASNPAGNYQPQHF. The genes are TRBV10-2 and TRBJ1-5, with D possibly TRBD1 on 5 matching bases. This CDR3 region has 14 residues. V lost 7 bases, J lost 5 bases, and 15 bases lay in between. Germline V gene sequence: CDR1 WSHSY, CDR2 SAAADI.

The chain has TRBV19 and TRBJ2-2, with 8 bases that match TRBD2. The germline V gene has CDR1 LNHDA and CDR2 SQIVND (reference sequence). The CDR3 length is 16 residues. Losses at the gene ends were 4 bases for V and 6 bases for J; bases not matched to a gene: 10. The CDR3 loop is CASSKSRGGSAGELFF. The CDR3 DNA is TGTGCCAGTAGTAAAAGCCGGGGGGGGTCGGCCGGGGAGCTGTTTTTT.

This clone has just one count. CDR3 DNA: TGTGCCAGCAGCTTACTAGCGGGGGGGCGTGGCACCGGGGAGCTGTTTTTT. Its protein is CASSLLAGGRGTGELFF. V is TRBV5-4 and J is TRBJ2-2; 13 nucleotides align to TRBD2. V was pared by 2 bases and J by 4 bases, with 5 bases of the junction left unmatched. CDR1 and CDR2 from the germline V gene are SGHNT and YYREEE (reference sequence). CDR3 length: 17 residues.